These 29 T cell receptor beta chains share one sample of origin, sequenced in a study of vaccination and CD4 T cells after COVID-19. Sequenced with the Oncomine TCR Beta short-read assay was DNA taken from cultured CD4+ T cells. TCRdb reprocessed the PCR reads via MiXCR and lists one record per CDR3 protein. This table holds 17,000 or so distinct CDR3 sequences, approximately 48% found once. As for treatment: approximately 9-day PBMC culture with coronavirus spike peptide pools or control peptides (ViraFEST assay). These TCRs' antigens remain unknown. The starting material was CD4+ T cells from blood, cultured in vitro, obtained before SARS-CoV-2 vaccination. The receptors were sampled from a human donor who had recovered from COVID-19.

The chain employs TRBV6-5 and TRBJ1-1; D is perhaps TRBD1 (6 bases). The CDR3 covers 14 residues. The germline V and J ends were trimmed by 4 bases and 4 bases, with 13 bases remaining between them. The V gene's germline CDR1 is MNHEY and CDR2 SVGAGI. CDR3 region: CASSFHREGTEAFF. The CDR3 DNA is TGTGCCAGCAGTTTCCACAGGGAGGGCACTGAAGCTTTCTTT.

This clonotype was found once. The rearrangement joins TRBV20-1 to TRBJ1-3, with 9 bases identical to TRBD1. The V gene's germline CDR1 is DFQATT and CDR2 SNEGSKA (reference sequence). V lost 0 bases and J lost 1; bases outside the gene matches: 4. The CDR3 has 16 amino acids. The CDR3 is CSARDRDRVSGNTIYF. The CDR3 DNA sequence: TGCAGTGCTAGAGATAGGGACAGGGTTTCTGGAAACACCATATATTTT.

This clonotype was seen only a few times. The rearrangement joins TRBV6-2 or TRBV6-3 to TRBJ1-5, with 7 positions matching TRBD1. The trim removed 5 bases at V and 7 bases at J, leaving 8 bases unmatched. CDR1 is MNHEY, CDR2 SVGEGT, per germline. The CDR3 is 14 amino acids. This CDR3 reads CASSPRGGGQPQHF. The CDR3 DNA reads as TGTGCCAGCAGTCCTCGGGGAGGGGGCCAGCCCCAGCATTTT.

The chain uses TRBV5-1 and TRBJ1-1; 9 bases match TRBD1. Germline V gene data show CDR1 as SGHRS and CDR2 as YFSETQ. There are 16 residues in the CDR3. V shed 0 bases and J 1 base; nucleotides not matched to a gene: 4. This CDR3 reads CASSLAVGQGNTEAFF. Here the CDR3 DNA reads TGCGCCAGCAGCTTGGCGGTGGGACAGGGGAACACTGAAGCTTTCTTT.

The chain combines TRBV6-1 with TRBJ1-2; a possible D gene is TRBD1 (6 bases). This CDR3 comprises 13 residues. CDR1 is MNHNS, CDR2 SASEGT, per germline. The V end was cut by 6 bases, the J end by 8 bases, with 16 bases between. The DNA of the CDR3 is TGTGCCAGCAGGATCACTTTAGGGGGAGGCTACACCTTC. As protein: CASRITLGGGYTF.

This clonotype was detected a few times. The chain carries TRBV19 and TRBJ2-7, with 12 bases matching TRBD1. The CDR3 length is 13 residues. V was clipped by 3 bases and J by 10 bases; unmatched bases: 4. Germline V gene lookup returns CDR1 LNHDA and CDR2 SQIVND (reference sequence). As DNA, the CDR3 is TGTGCCAGTAGTATGGGGACAGGGGGCGTTCAGTACTTC. Residues: CASSMGTGGVQYF.

This clonotype occurred a few times. The chain combines TRBV27 with TRBJ1-2, with 9 positions matching TRBD1. The CDR3 consists of 13 residues. Germline CDR1 reads MNHEY; CDR2 reads SMNVEV (reference sequence). Germline trimming cut 10 bases from V and 1 base from J; bases unmatched to any gene: 4. For the CDR3, the DNA is TGTGCCACCGGGACAGGGCATAACTATGGCTACACCTTC. As protein: CATGTGHNYGYTF.

The rearrangement links TRBV19 to TRBJ1-3; a weak D match, TRBD1 (5 bases). Germline CDR1 and CDR2: LNHDA and SQIVND (reference sequence). The CDR3 is made up of 15 amino acids. V lost 5 bases, J lost 3 bases, and 14 bases lay in between. The CDR3 here is CASSPNRNLGNTIYF. The DNA for the CDR3 is TGTGCCAGTAGTCCGAACAGGAACCTTGGAAACACCATATATTTT.

This clonotype was seen only a few times. This chain links TRBV15 with TRBJ2-3; TRBD2 aligns across 12 bases. V shed 1 base, J shed 3 bases, and the junction held 5 bases outside the gene matches. CDR3 length: 17 residues. Germline V gives CDR1 LNHNV, CDR2 YYDKDF (reference sequence). The CDR3 reads CATSRGELAGGTDTQYF. CDR3 nucleotides: TGTGCCACCAGCAGAGGGGAGCTAGCGGGGGGGACAGATACGCAGTATTTT.

The chain recombines TRBV27 with TRBJ1-2; 7 bases map to TRBD1. Unmatched junction bases numbered 7, after V lost 5 bases and J lost 7 bases. The CDR3 has 13 amino acids. Germline CDR1 reads MNHEY; CDR2 reads SMNVEV (reference sequence). CDR3 sequence: CASSPPTGSGYTF. The CDR3 region has the DNA TGTGCCAGCAGTCCCCCGACAGGGAGTGGCTACACCTTC.

This chain uses TRBV18 with TRBJ1-6, with unresolved D. The length of the CDR3 is 14 residues. Deletions cut 3 bases from V and 8 bases from J, with 11 bases between. Germline CDR1 KGHSH, CDR2 LQKENI. The CDR3 DNA reads TGTGCCAGCTCACCGAAATACCCCGATTCACCCCTCCACTTT. Amino acids: CASSPKYPDSPLHF.

This clonotype showed up just a few times. V gene TRBV6-2 or TRBV6-3 combines with J gene TRBJ1-2, with 11 nucleotides matching TRBD1. Unmatched junction bases numbered 6, after V lost 0 bases and J lost 12 bases. The CDR3 loop spans 14 amino acids. Germline-derived CDR1 and CDR2 are MNHEY and SVGEGT. CDR3 bases: TGTGCCAGCAGTTACTCTAGGACAGGGGGCGAAGACACCTTC. Amino acid sequence: CASSYSRTGGEDTF.

This clonotype counts as medium-sized. This chain links TRBV11-2 with TRBJ2-7, with TRBD2 matching over 10 bases. Germline loops: CDR1 SGHAT, CDR2 FQNNGV. This CDR3 has 16 amino acids. J was trimmed by 1 base and V by 5 bases; bases with no gene match: 8. As DNA, the CDR3 is TGTGCCAGCAGCCAGACGGCTAGCGGGGGTTCCTACGAGCAGTACTTC. Its protein is CASSQTASGGSYEQYF.

This chain links TRBV7-9 with TRBJ1-2, with D tentatively TRBD1 (5 bases). This CDR3 comprises 14 residues. Per germline, CDR1 SEHNR and CDR2 FQNEAQ (reference sequence). V was shortened by 2 bases and J by 0 bases, with 7 bases between the two germline ends. In nucleotides, the CDR3 is TGTGCCAGCAGCTTACAGGGTACTAACTATGGCTACACCTTC. It specifies CASSLQGTNYGYTF.

The chain recombines TRBV27 with TRBJ1-6, with D possibly TRBD1 on 6 matching bases. V shed 5 bases and J shed 0 bases, with 17 bases lying between them. CDR1 is MNHEY and CDR2 is SMNVEV in the germline V gene (reference sequence). The CDR3 extends over 18 amino acids. As DNA, the CDR3 is TGTGCCAGCAGTCCCCGCGGGGGCCGAGGCTCCTATAATTCACCCCTCCACTTT. Its protein product is CASSPRGGRGSYNSPLHF.

The genes are TRBV27 and TRBJ2-2, with D uncertain. CDR1 is MNHEY and CDR2 is SMNVEV in the germline V gene (reference sequence). The CDR3 has 17 amino acids. V lost 5 bases to trimming and J lost 6 bases, with 22 bases between them. The CDR3 DNA follows: TGTGCCAGCAGTCAACTGAAGACGGCGGCCGCGGCCGGGGAGCTGTTTTTT. As protein: CASSQLKTAAAAGELFF.

There are a few counts of this clonotype. The CDR3 here is CASSGTGRGEAFF. The CDR3 DNA reads as TGTGCCAGTAGCGGGACAGGTCGTGGTGAAGCTTTCTTT. The chain couples TRBV19 to TRBJ1-1; TRBD1 matches 8 bases. From germline, CDR1 is LNHDA and CDR2 SQIVND (reference sequence). V shed 6 bases and J 7 bases; nucleotides not matched to a gene: 7. The CDR3 is 13 amino acids.

The chain has TRBV7-2 and TRBJ1-6; 7 nucleotides agree with TRBD1. With V trimmed by 5 bases and J by 10 bases, 11 bases remained unmatched. Germline V CDR1 and CDR2: SGHTA, FQGNSA. The CDR3 length is 15 residues. The CDR3 DNA reads as TGTGCCAGCAGCCTTACCGCCACAGGGGTCTCACCCCTCCACTTT. Residues: CASSLTATGVSPLHF.

This clonotype showed up just a few times. This chain joins TRBV7-9 and TRBJ2-1; no clear D. V was trimmed by 5 bases and J by 0 bases, leaving 11 bases between them. The germline V gene encodes CDR1 SEHNR and CDR2 FQNEAQ (reference sequence). The CDR3 is 15 amino acids. CDR3 loop: CASSPGRSSYNEQFF. The CDR3 region has the DNA TGTGCCAGCAGCCCTGGACGGAGCTCCTACAATGAGCAGTTCTTC.

The J gene is TRBJ1-5, the V gene TRBV6-1; D gene uncertain. In germline, CDR1 is MNHNS, CDR2 SASEGT. The CDR3 spans 14 residues. The V end lost 2 bases, the J end lost 6 bases, and 11 bases lay between the germline ends. The CDR3 spells CASSERRRGQPQHF. The CDR3 DNA sequence: TGTGCCAGCAGTGAACGGAGACGGGGTCAGCCCCAGCATTTT.

This chain links TRBV6-1 with TRBJ1-2, with 10 bases that match TRBD1. The CDR3 spans 14 residues. Trimming took 5 bases from V and 3 from J; bases not matched to a gene: 3. CDR1 MNHNS and CDR2 SASEGT come from the germline V gene. The CDR3 DNA sequence: TGTGCCAGCAGTCTCGGGACAGGGGACTATGGCTACACCTTC. Its protein is CASSLGTGDYGYTF.

The rearrangement links TRBV2 to TRBJ1-2; 8 bases map to TRBD1. In germline, CDR1 is SNHLY, CDR2 FYNNEI. The CDR3 has 13 residues. V lost 5 bases and J lost 6; bases outside the gene matches: 5. The CDR3 sequence is CASSLTGGHGYTF. The CDR3 coding sequence is TGTGCCAGCAGTCTCACAGGGGGTCATGGCTACACCTTC.

The rearrangement joins TRBV6-1 to TRBJ2-3; 9 bases are a match to TRBD1. This CDR3 is built from 18 residues. Germline CDR1 is MNHNS and CDR2 is SASEGT. V lost 5 bases and J lost 7; bases outside the gene matches: 19. CDR3 nucleotides: TGTGCCAGCAGTAGCGATTGGAACAGGGGGCGCATGGTAAATACGCAGTATTTT. Protein: CASSSDWNRGRMVNTQYF.

This clonotype was seen a handful of times. V usage is TRBV19 and J usage is TRBJ1-2; TRBD1 aligns across 9 bases. V trimming: 3 bases; J trimming: 5 bases; junction bases outside the gene matches: 4. This CDR3 is 14 amino acids long. CDR1 is LNHDA and CDR2 is SQIVND in the germline V gene (reference sequence). As DNA, the CDR3 is TGTGCCAGTAGTATGGGACAGGGAAGGTATGGCTACACCTTC. Translated: CASSMGQGRYGYTF.

This chain links TRBV10-3 with TRBJ1-3; 7 bases are a match to TRBD1. Trimming at V came to 2 bases and at J to 0 bases, leaving 13 bases not matched to a gene. CDR3 length equals 19 residues. Germline CDR1 and CDR2: ENHRY and SYGVKD. CDR3: CAISEPRGRTGNSGNTIYF. CDR3 in DNA: TGTGCCATCAGTGAGCCGAGGGGCCGGACAGGAAACTCTGGAAACACCATATATTTT.

V and J are TRBV6-5 and TRBJ1-2; 11 bases match TRBD1. Germline loops: CDR1 MNHEY, CDR2 SVGAGI. The CDR3 has 17 residues. J gave up 0 bases and V 0 bases, and 3 bases lay outside the gene matches. The CDR3, as DNA: TGTGCCAGCAGTTACTCGGGACAGGGGGGGGCTAACTATGGCTACACCTTC. This translates into CASSYSGQGGANYGYTF.

This clonotype was detected only a few times. This chain links TRBV25-1 with TRBJ1-2; 8 nucleotides line up with TRBD1. Germline-derived CDR1 and CDR2 are MGHDK and SYGVNS. Losses at the gene ends were 2 bases for V and 4 bases for J; bases not matched to a gene: 6. This CDR3 comprises 15 residues. CDR3 region: CASSETGGRGYGYTF. In DNA form, the CDR3 reads TGTGCCAGCAGTGAAACAGGGGGTCGGGGCTATGGCTACACCTTC.

This chain links TRBV6-1 with TRBJ2-7; 9 nucleotides match TRBD2. This CDR3 spans 14 amino acids. J was trimmed by 2 bases and V by 5 bases; bases with no gene match: 4. Germline assignment: CDR1 MNHNS and CDR2 SASEGT. The CDR3 nucleotides read TGTGCCAGCAGTAATAGCGGGAGCGCCTACGAGCAGTACTTC. This codes for CASSNSGSAYEQYF.

This chain joins TRBV19 and TRBJ2-1, with 8 bases that match TRBD2. Germline V gene sequence: CDR1 LNHDA, CDR2 SQIVND (reference sequence). V was pared by 1 base and J by 6 bases, with 5 bases of the junction left unmatched. The length of the CDR3 is 15 residues. In DNA form, the CDR3 reads TGTGCCAGTAGTATAGCAGCGGGAGTAAGCAATGAGCAGTTCTTC. Translated: CASSIAAGVSNEQFF.